Below, 24 T cell receptor beta chains from the same sample are listed, as sequenced in a study of cytomegalovirus exposure and HLA in healthy donors. Amplification used 60 Vbeta primers and 13 Jbeta primers. The data were produced by immunoSEQ multiplex PCR, yet TCRdb's version contains in-frame clones alone and is incomplete. The sample has more than 150,000 clones, approximately 84% seen once; the top ten hold 1.4%. Sequencing was carried out using PBMCs. The receptor set was obtained from a girl aged 10 to 17 in good health and CMV-seropositive.

The V gene is TRBV28, the J gene TRBJ2-6; D ambiguous. V was shortened by 8 bases and J by 1 base, with 9 bases between the two germline ends. The CDR3 covers 14 residues. Germline CDR1 MDHEN, CDR2 SYDVKM. Here the CDR3 DNA reads TGTGCCAGCGTTACCCTATCTGGGGCCAACGTCCTGACTTTC. It translates to CASVTLSGANVLTF.

J is TRBJ2-7 and V is TRBV20-1; D unresolved. CDR1 DFQATT and CDR2 SNEGSKA come from the germline V gene (reference sequence). The CDR3 contains 11 residues. Trimming stripped 1 base from V and 3 bases from J, with 4 bases between. CDR3 loop: CSARVNYEQYF. CDR3 nucleotides: TGCAGTGCTAGAGTAAACTACGAGCAGTACTTC.

V is TRBV29-1 and J is TRBJ2-7; 7 bases line up with TRBD2. The CDR3 runs 13 residues. Germline V gene sequence: CDR1 SQVTM, CDR2 ANQGSEA. The V and J ends lost 0 bases and 8 bases, in that order; junction bases with no gene match: 7. CDR3 loop: CSVEEGGRAQQYF. DNA of the CDR3: TGCAGCGTTGAAGAGGGTGGGAGGGCCCAGCAGTACTTC.

This sequence joins TRBV7-8 and TRBJ2-2; 7 nucleotides align to TRBD2. Germline V gene lookup returns CDR1 SGHVS and CDR2 FQNEAQ. V shed 4 bases and J 4 bases; nucleotides not matched to a gene: 9. The CDR3 is 16 residues long. CDR3 protein: CASSSQSWEGTGELFF. The CDR3 DNA reads TGTGCCAGCAGCTCTCAGTCCTGGGAGGGCACCGGGGAGCTGTTTTTT.

The J gene is TRBJ2-1, the V gene TRBV27; unclear D gene. Germline V gene sequence: CDR1 MNHEY, CDR2 SMNVEV (reference sequence). CDR3 size: 14 residues. The V and J ends lost 2 bases and 6 bases respectively, with 11 bases between them. This chain's CDR3 is CASSLRGSGNEQFF. CDR3 in DNA: TGTGCCAGCAGTTTAAGAGGTTCCGGCAATGAGCAGTTCTTC.

This chain uses TRBV10-3 with TRBJ2-7, with D uncertain. The CDR3 length is 13 residues. Germline V lookup: CDR1 ENHRY, CDR2 SYGVKD. V lost 3 bases and J 5 bases, leaving 11 bases between the germline ends. CDR3 sequence: CAISDFGTHEQYF. DNA of the CDR3: TGTGCCATCAGTGACTTCGGTACGCACGAGCAGTACTTC.

This clone was seen only a few times. The chain joins TRBV4-2 to TRBJ2-7, with 7 bases identical to TRBD2. V was clipped by 1 base and J by 4 bases; unmatched bases: 10. Germline V gene data show CDR1 as LGHNA and CDR2 as YNFKEQ. The CDR3 consists of 16 residues. This CDR3 is CASSQGLAALIYEQYF. CDR3 coding DNA: TGTGCCAGCAGCCAAGGCCTAGCGGCTCTTATTTACGAGCAGTACTTC.

This sequence joins TRBV30 and TRBJ1-5, with D possibly being TRBD1 (6 bases). Between the trimmed V and J ends, which lost 0 bases and 9 bases, there was a span of 15 bases. Germline CDR1 is GTSNPN and CDR2 is SVGIG (reference sequence). The CDR3 extends over 14 amino acids. The CDR3 loop is CAWSVLDSPGPQHF. The CDR3 DNA reads as TGTGCCTGGAGTGTACTGGACAGCCCAGGGCCCCAGCATTTT.

The CDR3 is CAWEDRAQYF. The CDR3 region has the DNA TGTGCCTGGGAGGACAGGGCCCAGTACTTC. The chain carries TRBV30 and TRBJ2-5; TRBD1 matches at 8 bases. V gave up 5 bases and J gave up 9 bases; unmatched junction bases: 2. CDR3 length equals 10 residues. CDR1 GTSNPN and CDR2 SVGIG come from the germline V gene (reference sequence).

The chain links TRBV5-1 to TRBJ2-7; 7 bases are a match to TRBD2. CDR1 is SGHRS, CDR2 YFSETQ, per germline. This CDR3 has 16 residues. V shed 2 bases, J shed 2 bases, and the junction held 10 bases outside the gene matches. The CDR3 loop reads CASSLGGVAGTYEQYF. Here the CDR3 DNA reads TGCGCCAGCAGCTTAGGAGGGGTAGCGGGTACCTACGAGCAGTACTTC.

This chain links TRBV7-9 with TRBJ1-1, with a tentative D call TRBD1 (5 bases). Germline V CDR1 and CDR2: SEHNR, FQNEAQ (reference sequence). There are 12 residues in the CDR3. The V and J ends lost 3 bases and 10 bases respectively, with 12 bases between them. This CDR3 is CASSLQTDGAFF. CDR3 nucleotides: TGTGCCAGCAGCTTGCAGACAGATGGAGCTTTCTTT.

V is TRBV6-4 and J is TRBJ1-5, with a possible D match to TRBD1 (5 bases). From germline, CDR1 is MRHNA and CDR2 SNTAGT. The CDR3 runs to 14 residues. Trimming took off 6 bases at V and 2 bases at J, with 11 bases between the two ends. The CDR3 sequence is CASSAGPGNQPQHF. The CDR3 DNA reads TGTGCCAGCAGCGCGGGGCCCGGCAATCAGCCCCAGCATTTT.

The chain couples TRBV18 to TRBJ2-5; D might be TRBD1 (6 bases). CDR3 length: 14 amino acids. V lost 6 bases, J lost 2 bases, and 13 bases lay in between. CDR1 and CDR2 from the germline V gene are KGHSH and LQKENI. Here the CDR3 reads CASSTWTVQETQYF. The CDR3 nucleotides read TGTGCCAGCTCGACATGGACAGTACAAGAGACCCAGTACTTC.

The V and J genes are TRBV27 and TRBJ2-5; TRBD2 aligns across 7 bases. With 6 bases clipped from V and 4 bases from J, the junction kept 5 bases outside the gene matches. There are 13 residues in the CDR3. Germline assignment: CDR1 MNHEY and CDR2 SMNVEV (reference sequence). CDR3 nucleotide sequence: TGTGCCAGCAGCCTTCCGGGAGGAGAGACCCAGTACTTC. Translating gives CASSLPGGETQYF.

The chain recombines TRBV30 with TRBJ2-3; D perhaps matches TRBD2 (6 bases). Looked up from germline, CDR1 is GTSNPN and CDR2 is SVGIG (reference sequence). Deletions cut 0 bases from V and 6 bases from J, with 10 bases between. This CDR3 is built from 13 residues. CDR3 sequence reads: CAWSVGSGDTQYF. In DNA, the CDR3 is TGTGCCTGGAGTGTCGGGAGCGGGGATACGCAGTATTTT.

With respect to this clone: A junction boundary mismatches the germline segment, possibly from a read error. The chain employs TRBV7-7 and TRBJ2-5; 11 bases agree with TRBD2. The germline V gene encodes CDR1 SSHAT and CDR2 FNYEAQ (reference sequence). CDR3 length equals 16 residues. CDR3 coding DNA: TGTGCTAGCAGCCGTCGACTAGCGGGGAACCAAGAGACCCAGTACTTC. Residues: CASSRRLAGNQETQYF.

V usage is TRBV4-1 and J usage is TRBJ2-2; possible D gene TRBD1, 5 bases. Germline values: CDR1 MGHRA, CDR2 YSYEKL. V dropped 1 base and J dropped 6 bases, with 15 bases sitting between them. This CDR3 spans 16 amino acids. Here the CDR3 reads CASSQAGNSPAGELFF. Here the CDR3 DNA reads TGCGCCAGCAGCCAAGCAGGGAATAGTCCTGCCGGGGAGCTGTTTTTT.

In this sample, this clone turned up once. The CDR3 region has the DNA TGTGCCAGCAGCCCAGCGGGACTACCAGATACGCAGTATTTT. Its translation is CASSPAGLPDTQYF. The chain couples TRBV6-5 to TRBJ2-3, with 7 bases identical to TRBD2. The V gene's germline CDR1 is MNHEY and CDR2 SVGAGI. This CDR3 comprises 14 residues. The V segment lost 6 bases and the J segment 4 bases; nucleotides outside the gene matches: 7.

The chain carries TRBV28 and TRBJ2-5; TRBD1 agrees at 7 bases. V dropped 3 bases and J dropped 5; count of bases not matched to a gene: 6. This CDR3 comprises 14 residues. Germline lookup yields CDR1 MDHEN and CDR2 SYDVKM. The CDR3 bases are TGTGCCAGCAGTTTTGAAGGGGGCGAGGAGACCCAGTACTTC. This encodes CASSFEGGEETQYF.

The V gene is TRBV5-1, the J gene TRBJ1-3; D uncertain. Germline V gene sequence: CDR1 SGHRS, CDR2 YFSETQ. The CDR3 is 11 residues long. V lost 7 bases and J lost 4, with 6 bases in between. CDR3 sequence reads: CASHLGNTIYF. CDR3 nucleotides: TGCGCCAGCCATTTGGGAAACACCATATATTTT.

This rearrangement joins TRBV14 to TRBJ2-1; 11 positions agree with TRBD2. This CDR3 spans 15 amino acids. V shed 7 bases and J 2 bases; nucleotides not matched to a gene: 4. CDR1 is SGHDN, CDR2 FVKESK, per germline. The CDR3 region is CASTSLAGAYNEQFF. CDR3 bases: TGTGCCAGCACCTCACTAGCGGGAGCCTACAATGAGCAGTTCTTC.

The chain carries TRBV11-2 and TRBJ1-1, with D perhaps matching TRBD1 (6 bases). The CDR3 is made up of 14 amino acids. Trimming cost V 10 bases and J 3 bases, with 18 bases left between them. Germline-derived CDR1 and CDR2 are SGHAT and FQNNGV. This CDR3 is CATSRGGLDTEAFF. For the CDR3, the DNA is TGTGCCACCTCCCGCGGGGGGCTGGACACTGAAGCTTTCTTT.

This clone was detected a few times. The V gene is TRBV11-2, the J gene TRBJ2-1; D gene ambiguous. Trimming took off 2 bases at V and 10 bases at J, with 6 bases between the two ends. The CDR3 has 11 residues. Germline V gene sequence: CDR1 SGHAT, CDR2 FQNNGV. Written as DNA, the CDR3 is TGTGCCAGCAGCTTATTCACAGAGCAGTTCTTC. Its translation: CASSLFTEQFF.

This clone has a single count. A junction boundary mismatches the germline segment, possibly from a read error. The chain joins TRBV7-6 to TRBJ2-2; 7 nucleotides agree with TRBD2. Germline CDR1 and CDR2: SGHVS and FNYEAQ. This CDR3 spans 16 amino acids. The CDR3 here is CASSVAGTTSTGELFF. The CDR3 region has the DNA TGTGCCAGCAGCGTAGCTGGGACTACCTCAACCGGGGAGCTGTTTTTT.